This T cell receptor beta chain was recorded in a study of CD8 T cells in Susac syndrome. With random hexamers, 0.5 to 1 ug RNA was reverse transcribed. Across 54 Vbeta and 13 Jbeta, immunoSEQ multiplex PCR amplified TCR beta CDR3. In TCRdb, the immunoSEQ multiplex PCR reads were re-called with MiXCR into one record per CDR3 protein. The repertoire has about 100,000 distinct CDR3 sequences, approximately 95% of them found once; the top ten carry 0.3%. The source is a human donor with Susac syndrome. What was sequenced was CD8+ T cells from PBMCs.

CDR3 DNA sequence: TGTGCCAGCAGCTCCCAAACGTGGCAAATAGTCACTGAAGCTTTCTTT. This gives the protein CASSSQTWQIVTEAFF. The rearrangement uses TRBV6-1 and TRBJ1-1; D gene uncertain. The CDR3 totals 16 residues. Germline-derived CDR1 and CDR2 are MNHNS and SASEGT. V was shortened by 6 bases and J by 4 bases, with 21 bases between the two germline ends.